This T cell receptor (beta chain) was sequenced for a study of blood T cell repertoires in COVID-19. This CDR3 comprises 15 residues. Trimming took off 6 bases at V and 2 bases at J, with 16 bases between the two ends. The germline gives CDR1 SGHRS, CDR2 YFSETQ. TCRdb's copy holds only in-frame clones and misses some; the assay was immunoSEQ multiplex PCR. The sample contains fewer than 250,000 clones, over 80% of which appear only once. The clonotype originates from a woman in her fifties or sixties with active or convalescent COVID-19. The chain uses TRBV5-1 and TRBJ2-3; D is perhaps TRBD1 (6 bases). The sample taken for sequencing was peripheral blood. CDR3 amino acids: CASTKADRNTDTQYF. Here the CDR3 DNA reads TGCGCCAGCACAAAAGCCGACAGGAACACAGATACGCAGTATTTT.